This T cell receptor beta chain was sequenced during a study of blood T cell repertoires in COVID-19. Original processing methods: Reference gene primers were amplified, and this amplification served to estimate nucleated cell counts. Clones were sequenced by immunoSEQ multiplex PCR, and TCRdb holds only the in-frame ones, with some missing. The V and J calls and clone size were taken over from that table, and D and trimming were inferred from the DNA. The sample carries 250,000 to 400,000 clones, approximately 88% recorded once. The Seattle site enrolled patients during active infection and followed them longitudinally. V was clipped by 5 bases and J by 3 bases, with 19 bases between them. CDR1 is SGHAT and CDR2 is FQNNGV in the germline V gene. The CDR3 has 16 residues.

The source material was peripheral blood. The gene calls are TRBV11-2 and TRBJ2-5; D is possibly TRBD2 (5 bases). This TCR derives from a woman aged 30 to 39 with COVID-19, enrolled during active disease. The CDR3 region is CASSQNAAGLEETQYF. The CDR3 DNA reads as TGTGCCAGCAGCCAGAACGCGGCGGGCTTGGAAGAGACCCAGTACTTC.